One and the same sample provided the 27 T cell receptor beta chains below, sequenced in a study of CD8 T cells in ankylosing spondylitis. Overall study results and limits: Apparently characteristic of ankylosing spondylitis blood was a TCR beta motif (about 8 highly homologous variants).

Their cognate antigens are unknown. TCRdb passed the 5' RACE reads through MiXCR, listing each CDR3 protein once. The table includes more than 600,000 distinct CDR3 sequences, roughly 20% detected once. The sample was blood, either unsorted or a sorted T cell fraction (not recorded which). These receptors all stem from a male donor with ankylosing spondylitis.

The chain recombines TRBV4-2 with TRBJ2-3; weak D call: TRBD1 (8 bases). Per the germline V gene, CDR1 is LGHNA and CDR2 is YNFKEQ. The CDR3 has 17 residues. V lost 3 bases to trimming and J lost 5 bases, with 21 bases between them. CDR3 sequence: CASSQRAQGGAIDTQYF. For the CDR3, the DNA is TGTGCCAGCAGCCAGAGGGCACAGGGGGGGGCAATAGATACGCAGTATTTT.

Concerning this clonotype: This may stem from a read error, because a much larger clone lies one nucleotide away. The chain is built from TRBV29-1 and TRBJ2-3; D is possibly TRBD2 (6 bases). Germline V gives CDR1 SQVTM, CDR2 ANQGSEA. This CDR3 comprises 13 residues. The CDR3 DNA follows: TGCAGCGTATCGGCGGGAAACACAGATACGCAGTGTTTT. Translated: CSVSAGNTDTQCF.

This clonotype was recorded many times. This chain uses TRBV3-1 with TRBJ2-1, with 7 bases aligning to TRBD1. CDR3 length: 16 residues. The J segment lost 2 bases and the V segment lost 1 base, leaving 5 bases of the junction unmatched. Germline CDR1 LGHDT, CDR2 YNNKEL (reference sequence). CDR3 bases: TGTGCCAGCAGCCAAGTTGGGGACAGCCCCTACAATGAGCAGTTCTTC. It codes for CASSQVGDSPYNEQFF.

This clonotype was counted once. The rearrangement uses TRBV9 and TRBJ1-2; D not certain. Deletions cut 5 bases from V and 2 bases from J, with 10 bases between. Germline loops: CDR1 SGDLS, CDR2 YYNGEE. This CDR3 spans 13 amino acids. CDR3 sequence reads: CASSGGRNYGYTF. DNA of the CDR3: TGTGCCAGCAGTGGTGGCAGAAACTATGGCTACACCTTC.

The rearrangement uses TRBV6-1 and TRBJ2-3; D uncertain. Trimming took off 3 bases at V and 3 bases at J, with 16 bases between the two ends. The CDR3 contains 16 residues. Germline loops: CDR1 MNHNS, CDR2 SASEGT. CDR3 nucleotide sequence: TGTGCCAGCAGTGATTTTGGGCAGTTGGGAACAGATACGCAGTATTTT. This encodes CASSDFGQLGTDTQYF.

This clonotype was recorded many times. V usage is TRBV12-3 or TRBV12-4 and J usage is TRBJ2-5; possible D gene TRBD2, 5 bases. The CDR3 covers 15 residues. V lost 5 bases, J lost 5 bases, and 18 bases lay in between. CDR3 DNA sequence: TGTGCCAGCAGTCCTCGGACTGGCTCCGGGGAGACCCAGTACTTC. It translates to CASSPRTGSGETQYF.

J is TRBJ2-1 and V is TRBV2; D is undetermined. This CDR3 contains 14 residues. The V and J ends lost 2 bases and 7 bases respectively, with 12 bases between them. The germline CDR1 and CDR2 sequences are SNHLY and FYNNEI. In nucleotides, the CDR3 is TGTGCCAGCAGTGAATGGCGCGGTCAAAATGAGCAGTTCTTC. This codes for CASSEWRGQNEQFF.

The table lists this clonotype with a few counts. The CDR3 DNA reads as TGCAGCGTTGAAGATTCTGGGGACTTCGAAGAGACCCAGTACTTC. Translating it yields CSVEDSGDFEETQYF. The chain has TRBV29-1 and TRBJ2-5, with D tentatively TRBD2 (6 bases). Per the germline V gene, CDR1 is SQVTM and CDR2 is ANQGSEA. CDR3 size: 15 residues. Trimming pared 0 bases from V and 3 bases from J, leaving 14 bases between.

The gene calls are TRBV12-5 and TRBJ1-6; D perhaps matches TRBD1 (5 bases). V was shortened by 9 bases and J by 3 bases, with 18 bases between the two germline ends. The CDR3 is 16 residues long. Germline-derived CDR1 and CDR2 are LGHNT and FRNRAP. CDR3 bases: TGTGCTAGCCGGGGCCCCCAACAGAACTATAATTCACCCCTCCACTTT. It yields the protein CASRGPQQNYNSPLHF. The variable domain in full, completed from reference TRBV12-5 and TRBJ1-6, reads DARVTQTPRHKVTEMGQEVTMRCQPILGHNTVFWYRQTMMQGLELLAYFRNRAPLDDSGMPKDRFSAEMPDATLATLKIQPSEPRDSAVYFCASRGPQQNYNSPLHFGNGTRLTVT.

V usage is TRBV18 and J usage is TRBJ1-2, with D possibly TRBD1 on 5 matching bases. CDR1 is KGHSH, CDR2 LQKENI, per germline. Trimming shortened V by 6 bases and J by 8 bases, and 19 bases separated the two germline ends. This CDR3 spans 14 amino acids. The CDR3 DNA is TGTGCCAGCTCTACCTCATCGGGGCGACACGGCTACACCTTC. Protein: CASSTSSGRHGYTF.

The rearrangement joins TRBV12-3 or TRBV12-4 to TRBJ2-2, with a possible D match to TRBD2 (5 bases). Deletions cut 5 bases from V and 4 bases from J, with 14 bases between. The CDR3 is 15 amino acids. Here the CDR3 reads CASSPIGLGTGELFF. CDR3 DNA sequence: TGTGCCAGCAGTCCCATAGGACTGGGCACCGGGGAGCTGTTTTTT.

This chain links TRBV30 with TRBJ1-2; D possibly corresponds to TRBD1 (5 bases). CDR1 is GTSNPN, CDR2 SVGIG, per germline (reference sequence). This CDR3 is 12 amino acids long. The V end was cut by 3 bases, the J end by 4 bases, with 9 bases between. The CDR3 here is CAWRPGTYGYTF. CDR3 bases: TGTGCCTGGAGGCCCGGGACCTATGGCTACACCTTC. Full variable domain (missing parts from reference TRBV30 and TRBJ1-2): SQTIHQWPATLVQPVGSPLSLECTVEGTSNPNLYWYRQAAGRGLQLLFYSVGIGQISSEVPQNLSASRPQDRQFILSSKKLLLSDSGFYLCAWRPGTYGYTFGSGTRLTVV.

The chain employs TRBV20-1 and TRBJ2-7; D possibly corresponds to TRBD2 (6 bases). Germline CDR1 and CDR2: DFQATT and SNEGSKA (reference sequence). The CDR3 length is 13 residues. V shed 7 bases and J shed 4 bases, with 17 bases lying between them. CDR3 sequence (DNA): TGCAGTGTTGGGACTTCATCTAGGTACGAGCAGTACTTC. Translating it yields CSVGTSSRYEQYF.

This clonotype was observed a handful of times. The chain links TRBV5-1 to TRBJ2-2, with D possibly TRBD1 on 5 matching bases. CDR1 SGHRS and CDR2 YFSETQ come from the germline V gene. V lost 0 bases and J 4 bases, leaving 13 bases between the germline ends. The CDR3 sequence is 16 residues long. The CDR3 loop is CASSLDAQGGTGELFF. Written as DNA, the CDR3 is TGCGCCAGCAGCTTGGACGCGCAGGGTGGCACCGGGGAGCTGTTTTTT.

This clonotype was observed a handful of times. The gene calls are TRBV11-2 and TRBJ2-7; D is ambiguous. The V end lost 0 bases, the J end lost 7 bases, and 16 bases lay between the germline ends. The CDR3 is made up of 15 amino acids. The germline CDR1 and CDR2 sequences are SGHAT and FQNNGV. CDR3 region: CASSLDPGPQPEQYF. The CDR3 region has the DNA TGTGCCAGCAGCTTAGATCCCGGCCCCCAGCCAGAGCAGTACTTC.

This clonotype has just a few counts. The chain is built from TRBV7-9 and TRBJ2-1, with D hard to call. V was cut by 1 base and J by 7 bases, with 11 bases left in between. The CDR3 covers 14 residues. CDR1 and CDR2 (germline): SEHNR, FQNEAQ (reference sequence). The DNA for the CDR3 is TGTGCCAGCAGCTTAGGTTTCACCCGGAATGAGCAGTTCTTC. Its protein is CASSLGFTRNEQFF.

This clonotype occurred a few times. The chain joins TRBV9 to TRBJ2-7, with TRBD1 identical over 9 bases. Germline V gene lookup returns CDR1 SGDLS and CDR2 YYNGEE. J was trimmed by 3 bases and V by 4 bases; bases with no gene match: 11. The length of the CDR3 is 16 residues. CDR3 nucleotides: TGTGCCAGCAGCCCCACAGGGGGCTTCCAATTCTACGAGCAGTACTTC. Translated: CASSPTGGFQFYEQYF.

This chain links TRBV4-3 with TRBJ2-6; 7 bases are shared with TRBD1. Germline CDR1 is LGHNA and CDR2 is YSLEER. Germline trimming cut 1 base from V and 1 base from J; bases unmatched to any gene: 7. The CDR3 has 18 amino acids. The CDR3 DNA follows: TGCGCCAGCAGCCAAGGAAACAAGGGGGCTTCTGGGGCCAACGTCCTGACTTTC. It yields the protein CASSQGNKGASGANVLTF.

The chain uses TRBV7-9 and TRBJ2-5; TRBD1 might be the D (5 bases). Trimming removed 4 bases from V and 2 bases from J, with 14 bases in between. Germline-derived CDR1 and CDR2 are SEHNR and FQNEAQ (reference sequence). This CDR3 comprises 15 residues. The CDR3 region is CASSYQGWGQETQYF. The CDR3 DNA reads as TGTGCCAGCAGCTATCAGGGTTGGGGACAAGAGACCCAGTACTTC. Full variable domain (outside the CDR3, taken from reference TRBV7-9 and TRBJ2-5): DTGVSQNPRHKITKRGQNVTFRCDPISEHNRLYWYRQTLGQGPEFLTYFQNEAQLEKSRLLSDRFSAERPKGSFSTLEIQRTEQGDSAMYLCASSYQGWGQETQYFGPGTRLLVL.

The rearrangement joins TRBV3-1 to TRBJ2-7; D is possibly TRBD1 (6 bases). Germline V lookup: CDR1 LGHDT, CDR2 YNNKEL (reference sequence). Trimming pared 0 bases from V and 2 bases from J, leaving 11 bases between. The CDR3 runs to 15 residues. The CDR3 DNA sequence: TGTGCCAGCAGCCAAGAGCCAAGACAGGCCTACGAGCAGTACTTC. This translates into CASSQEPRQAYEQYF.

This chain connects TRBV20-1 to TRBJ1-2; tentative D call: TRBD1 (5 bases). This CDR3 contains 12 residues. Per germline, CDR1 DFQATT and CDR2 SNEGSKA (reference sequence). V was trimmed by 6 bases and J by 4 bases, leaving 12 bases between them. CDR3 loop: CSAPDSPYGYTF. The CDR3 DNA is TGCAGTGCCCCAGACAGTCCCTATGGCTACACCTTC.

The table lists this clonotype with a few counts. This may stem from a read error, because a much larger clone lies one nucleotide away. CDR3 sequence: CASSHNYGYTF. The CDR3, as DNA: TGTGCCAGCAGCCATAACTATGGCTACACCTTC. V usage is TRBV14 and J usage is TRBJ1-2; D not resolved. The germline V gene encodes CDR1 SGHDN and CDR2 FVKESK. Trimming took 3 bases from V and 1 from J, leaving 0 bases between them. The CDR3 is made up of 11 amino acids.

The V and J genes are TRBV29-1 and TRBJ1-1, with 8 bases lining up with TRBD1. Germline V gene sequence: CDR1 SQVTM, CDR2 ANQGSEA. This CDR3 contains 13 residues. V lost 3 bases and J lost 5; bases outside the gene matches: 5. The CDR3 reads CSVDQGAVTEAFF. DNA of the CDR3: TGCAGCGTTGACCAGGGGGCGGTTACTGAAGCTTTCTTT.

In its sample, this clonotype was seen a few times. This rearrangement joins TRBV5-1 to TRBJ1-2, with 10 nucleotides matching TRBD1. This CDR3 region has 16 residues. J gave up 4 bases and V 2 bases, and 8 bases lay outside the gene matches. The V gene's germline CDR1 is SGHRS and CDR2 YFSETQ. The CDR3 coding sequence is TGCGCCAGCAGCTTAATGACAGGACAGGGGGTCTATGGCTACACCTTC. Amino acids: CASSLMTGQGVYGYTF.

This clonotype was seen a handful of times. This chain links TRBV5-1 with TRBJ2-1, with 7 nucleotides matching TRBD2. J lost 7 bases, V lost 4 bases, and 8 bases had no gene match. The CDR3 spans 14 residues. Looked up from germline, CDR1 is SGHRS and CDR2 is YFSETQ. As DNA, the CDR3 is TGCGCCAGCAGCGTCGGGCCTAGCGGAAATGAGCAGTTCTTC. Translated, it gives CASSVGPSGNEQFF.

The V call is TRBV2, the J call TRBJ2-5; 7 bases agree with TRBD1. The V and J ends lost 4 bases and 5 bases, in that order; junction bases with no gene match: 10. The CDR3 extends over 15 amino acids. Per the germline V gene, CDR1 is SNHLY and CDR2 is FYNNEI. The CDR3 sequence: CASSGGRGFAETQYF. CDR3 DNA sequence: TGTGCCAGCAGTGGAGGCAGGGGGTTCGCTGAGACCCAGTACTTC.

This clonotype was seen a few times. This chain connects TRBV10-3 to TRBJ2-6; no firm D call. V dropped 2 bases and J dropped 0 bases, with 5 bases sitting between them. The CDR3 spans 15 residues. Per germline, CDR1 ENHRY and CDR2 SYGVKD. CDR3 amino acids: CAISEADSGANVLTF. CDR3 coding DNA: TGTGCCATCAGTGAGGCAGACTCTGGGGCCAACGTCCTGACTTTC.